The present entry profiles one T cell receptor beta chain with its context. Its target is not known. These data originate in a study of T cell responses to AZD1222 COVID-19 vaccine. Study outcomes and limitations: Spike-specific TCR breadth and depth both grew after two AZD1222 doses. There were mostly white British donors and more females than males, and clonal diversity was possibly underestimated. The study found vaccine-associated CD4 TCRs spanning spike, dominant at 160-218 and 743-854.

Clones were read by immunoSEQ multiplex PCR, and TCRdb kept only the in-frame ones, dropping some. This sample has about 120,000 clones, with 85% to 90% found just once. This receptor was taken from an adult who received the AZD1222 COVID-19 vaccine. The sample consisted of peripheral blood, taken 28 days after the second AZD1222 dose.

Written as DNA, the CDR3 is TGTGCCAGCAGCGGCGTCAAGGGCGGCTCCTACGAGCAGTACTTC. Protein product: CASSGVKGGSYEQYF. This chain links TRBV28 with TRBJ2-7, with D unclear. The CDR3 is 15 amino acids. Looked up from germline, CDR1 is MDHEN and CDR2 is SYDVKM. With 6 bases removed from V and 0 bases from J, the gap between germline ends came to 15 bases.